The 12 T cell receptor beta chains listed next were all sequenced from one sample in a study of regulatory T cells in long-lasting Graves disease. This sample's time point: newly diagnosed GD, antithyroid drugs for less than 3 months. Extracted PBMC RNA gave rise to the TCR library. The authors built TCR beta libraries using iRepertoire HTBI primers and Arm-PCR of CDR3 regions. TCRdb processed the multiplex PCR reads anew with MiXCR; each CDR3 protein has one entry. This sample has around 250,000 distinct CDR3 sequences, with about a sixth found just once. The sample was peripheral blood mononuclear cells (PBMCs), taken at new diagnosis, from a patient treated with antithyroid drugs. Every receptor here comes from a female donor with Graves disease.

About this clonotype itself: The junction does not match germline at one end; this may be a read error. This chain uses TRBV4-1 with TRBJ1-5; D is unresolved. Germline CDR1 is MGHRA and CDR2 is YSYEKL. The CDR3 spans 16 residues. CDR3 protein: CANSHLLGYSNQPQHF. The CDR3 DNA is TGCGCCAACAGCCATCTCCTGGGATATAGCAATCAGCCCCAGCATTTT.

Ten or more counts support this clonotype. The V gene is TRBV4-3, the J gene TRBJ2-2; D remains ambiguous. The germline CDR1 and CDR2 sequences are LGHNA and YSLEER. The CDR3 has 14 residues. Trimming cost V 0 bases and J 6 bases, with 8 bases left between them. For the CDR3, the DNA is TGCGCCAGCAGCCAAGATCCCTGGTCCGGGGAGCTGTTTTTT. Translated, it gives CASSQDPWSGELFF.

CDR3 loop: CATSDVNRVGEQYF. The CDR3 nucleotides read TGTGCCACCAGTGATGTTAACAGGGTAGGCGAGCAGTACTTC. This chain connects TRBV24-1 to TRBJ2-7, with D tentatively TRBD1 (6 bases). Germline values: CDR1 KGHDR, CDR2 SFDVKD. The CDR3 covers 14 residues. The germline V and J ends were trimmed by 3 bases and 6 bases, with 14 bases remaining between them.

V gene TRBV7-8 combines with J gene TRBJ1-4, with D perhaps matching TRBD1 (6 bases). Between the trimmed V and J ends, which lost 5 bases and 4 bases, there was a span of 11 bases. Germline V gene data show CDR1 as SGHVS and CDR2 as FQNEAQ. This CDR3 has 14 residues. The CDR3 spells CASSRRGSNEKLFF. In nucleotides, the CDR3 is TGTGCCAGCAGCCGCAGGGGAAGTAATGAAAAACTGTTTTTT. Full variable domain (missing parts from reference TRBV7-8 and TRBJ1-4): GAGVSQSPRYKVAKRGQDVALRCDPISGHVSLFWYQQALGQGPEFLTYFQNEAQLDKSGLPSDRFFAERPEGSVSTLKIQRTQQEDSAVYLCASSRRGSNEKLFFGSGTQLSVL.

The chain uses TRBV28 and TRBJ2-5; D gene ambiguous. The germline gives CDR1 MDHEN, CDR2 SYDVKM. CDR3 length: 14 amino acids. Between the trimmed V and J ends, which lost 3 bases and 0 bases, there was a span of 8 bases. Here the CDR3 reads CASSFVADQETQYF. CDR3 in DNA: TGTGCCAGCAGTTTCGTCGCCGACCAAGAGACCCAGTACTTC.

This clonotype was seen many times. J is TRBJ2-7 and V is TRBV20-1; 9 bases map to TRBD2. The CDR3 extends over 17 amino acids. In germline, CDR1 is DFQATT, CDR2 SNEGSKA (reference sequence). Germline trimming cut 3 bases from V and 6 bases from J; bases unmatched to any gene: 18. This CDR3 reads CSASMQGEPSGTPEQYF. The CDR3 DNA reads as TGCAGTGCTAGTATGCAGGGGGAGCCTAGCGGGACCCCCGAGCAGTACTTC.

This chain uses TRBV7-9 with TRBJ2-5; TRBD2 is a possible D gene (5 bases). Germline V gene sequence: CDR1 SEHNR, CDR2 FQNEAQ (reference sequence). V was trimmed by 4 bases and J by 5 bases, leaving 8 bases between them. The CDR3 sequence is 12 residues long. CDR3 amino acids: CASSSEGETQYF. The CDR3, as DNA: TGTGCCAGCAGCTCTGAGGGTGAGACCCAGTACTTC.

This chain joins TRBV11-3 and TRBJ2-3; perhaps TRBD2 as D (6 bases). The germline CDR1 and CDR2 sequences are SGHNT and YENEEA. V dropped 4 bases and J dropped 4 bases, with 15 bases sitting between them. The CDR3 length is 15 residues. The CDR3 DNA follows: TGTGCCAGCAGCTCCGGGACTTCGGGATCAGATACGCAGTATTTT. The encoded protein is CASSSGTSGSDTQYF.

The chain couples TRBV4-1 to TRBJ2-7; D is uncertain. Germline V CDR1 and CDR2: MGHRA, YSYEKL. CDR3 length equals 14 residues. V dropped 0 bases and J dropped 2 bases, with 8 bases sitting between them. Here the CDR3 reads CASSQEKGPYEQYF. CDR3 coding DNA: TGCGCCAGCAGCCAAGAGAAGGGCCCCTACGAGCAGTACTTC.

This clonotype was seen at least ten times. The V gene is TRBV18, the J gene TRBJ1-1; 7 bases map to TRBD1. Per germline, CDR1 KGHSH and CDR2 LQKENI. Trimming cost V 4 bases and J 1 base; bases outside gene matches: 3. The CDR3 extends over 14 amino acids. The CDR3 here is CASSRDSGNTEAFF. In nucleotides, the CDR3 is TGTGCCAGCTCACGGGACAGCGGGAACACTGAAGCTTTCTTT.

V and J are TRBV2 and TRBJ1-2; 8 bases fit TRBD1. The CDR3 has 15 amino acids. V lost 4 bases, J lost 4 bases, and 8 bases stayed unmatched. CDR1 and CDR2 (germline): SNHLY, FYNNEI. CDR3 sequence reads: CASSVGQGGTYGYTF. The CDR3 DNA is TGTGCCAGCAGTGTTGGACAGGGAGGAACCTATGGCTACACCTTC.

This clonotype has a count of ten or more. The chain combines TRBV7-2 with TRBJ1-2, with unresolved D. This CDR3 contains 14 residues. V lost 0 bases and J 2 bases, leaving 7 bases between the germline ends. Germline V gives CDR1 SGHTA, CDR2 FQGNSA. DNA of the CDR3: TGTGCCAGCAGCTTAGCAGGGTGGAACTATGGCTACACCTTC. This translates into CASSLAGWNYGYTF.